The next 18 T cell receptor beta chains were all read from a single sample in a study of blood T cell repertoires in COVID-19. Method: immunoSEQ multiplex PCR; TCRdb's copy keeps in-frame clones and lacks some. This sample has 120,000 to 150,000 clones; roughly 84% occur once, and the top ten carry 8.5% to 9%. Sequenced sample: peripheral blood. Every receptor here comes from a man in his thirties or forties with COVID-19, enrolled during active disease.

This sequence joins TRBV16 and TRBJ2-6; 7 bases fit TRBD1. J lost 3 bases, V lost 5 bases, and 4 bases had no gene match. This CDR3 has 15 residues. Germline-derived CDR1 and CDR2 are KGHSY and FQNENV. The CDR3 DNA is TGTGCCAGCAGCAGCACAGGGGTTGGGGCCAACGTCCTGACTTTC. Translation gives CASSSTGVGANVLTF.

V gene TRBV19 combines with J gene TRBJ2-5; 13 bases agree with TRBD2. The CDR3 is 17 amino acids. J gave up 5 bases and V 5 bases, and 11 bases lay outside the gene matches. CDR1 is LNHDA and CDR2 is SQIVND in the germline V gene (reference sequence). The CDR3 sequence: CASSGGLAGDPTETQYF. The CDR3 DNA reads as TGTGCCAGTAGTGGCGGACTAGCGGGAGATCCTACGGAGACCCAGTACTTC.

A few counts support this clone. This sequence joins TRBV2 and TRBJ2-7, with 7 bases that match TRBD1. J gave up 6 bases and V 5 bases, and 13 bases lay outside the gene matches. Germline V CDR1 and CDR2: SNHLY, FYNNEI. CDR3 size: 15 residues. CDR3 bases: TGTGCCAGCAGTACCCTCGACAGGGCCAGTATCGAGCAGTACTTC. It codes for CASSTLDRASIEQYF.

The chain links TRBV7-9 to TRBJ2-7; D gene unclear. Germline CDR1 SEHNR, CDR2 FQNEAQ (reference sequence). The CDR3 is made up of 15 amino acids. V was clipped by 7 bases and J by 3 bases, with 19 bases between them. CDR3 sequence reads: CASTHPGQAFYEQYF. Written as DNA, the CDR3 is TGTGCCAGCACCCACCCGGGTCAAGCTTTCTACGAGCAGTACTTC.

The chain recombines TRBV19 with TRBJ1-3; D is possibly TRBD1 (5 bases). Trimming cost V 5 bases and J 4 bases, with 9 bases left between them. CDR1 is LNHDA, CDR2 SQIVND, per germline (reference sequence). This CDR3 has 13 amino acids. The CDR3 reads CASSLGLGNTIYF. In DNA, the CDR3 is TGTGCCAGTAGTCTGGGACTCGGAAACACCATATATTTT.

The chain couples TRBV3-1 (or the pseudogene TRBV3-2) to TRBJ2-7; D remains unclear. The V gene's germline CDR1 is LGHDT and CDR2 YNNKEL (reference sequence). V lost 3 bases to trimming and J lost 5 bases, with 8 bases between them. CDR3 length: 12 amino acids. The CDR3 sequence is CASSHSEHEQYF. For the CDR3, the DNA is TGTGCCAGCAGCCATTCCGAGCACGAGCAGTACTTC.

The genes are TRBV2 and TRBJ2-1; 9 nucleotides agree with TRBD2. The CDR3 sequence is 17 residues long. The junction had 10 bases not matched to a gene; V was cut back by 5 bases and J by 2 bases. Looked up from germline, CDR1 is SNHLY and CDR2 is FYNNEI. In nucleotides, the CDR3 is TGTGCCAGCAGTTCGGGGGGCGGGAGGGCCCCCTACAATGAGCAGTTCTTC. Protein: CASSSGGGRAPYNEQFF. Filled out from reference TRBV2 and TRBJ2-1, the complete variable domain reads EPEVTQTPSHQVTQMGQEVILRCVPISNHLYFYWYRQILGQKVEFLVSFYNNEISEKSEIFDDQFSVERPDGSNFTLKIRSTKLEDSAMYFCASSSGGGRAPYNEQFFGPGTRLTVL.

The CDR3 DNA is TGTGCCAGCAGTGACCCGACAGGGGGCCAGGGAAATGGCTACACCTTC. It specifies CASSDPTGGQGNGYTF. V gene TRBV2 combines with J gene TRBJ1-2; TRBD1 matches 10 bases. The CDR3 is 16 residues long. V dropped 3 bases and J dropped 6; count of bases not matched to a gene: 10. Germline V gives CDR1 SNHLY, CDR2 FYNNEI.

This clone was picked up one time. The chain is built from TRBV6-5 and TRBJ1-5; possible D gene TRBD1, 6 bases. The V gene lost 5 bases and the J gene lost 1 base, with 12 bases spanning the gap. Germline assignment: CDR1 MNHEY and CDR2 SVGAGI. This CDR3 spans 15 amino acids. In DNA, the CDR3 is TGTGCCAGCAGTCAACAGGGTCGGAGCAATCAGCCCCAGCATTTT. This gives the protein CASSQQGRSNQPQHF.

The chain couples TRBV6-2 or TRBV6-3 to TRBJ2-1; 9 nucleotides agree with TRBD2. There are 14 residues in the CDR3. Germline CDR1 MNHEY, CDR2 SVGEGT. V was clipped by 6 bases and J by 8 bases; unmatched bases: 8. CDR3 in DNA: TGTGCCAGCAGCTCGCGGGAGGGCGGCTATGAGCAGTTCTTC. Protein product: CASSSREGGYEQFF.

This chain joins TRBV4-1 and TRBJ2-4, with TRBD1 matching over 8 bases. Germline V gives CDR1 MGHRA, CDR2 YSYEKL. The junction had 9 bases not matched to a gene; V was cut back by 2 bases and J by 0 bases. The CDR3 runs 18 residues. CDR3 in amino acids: CASSQPPGQGLAKNIQYF. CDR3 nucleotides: TGCGCCAGCAGCCAACCACCCGGACAGGGATTAGCCAAAAACATTCAGTACTTC.

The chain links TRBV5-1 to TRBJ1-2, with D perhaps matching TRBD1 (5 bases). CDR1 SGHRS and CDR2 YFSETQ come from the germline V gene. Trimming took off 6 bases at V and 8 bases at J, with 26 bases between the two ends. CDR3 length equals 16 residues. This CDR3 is CASTLAWEDWDGGYTF. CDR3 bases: TGCGCCAGCACCCTAGCTTGGGAGGATTGGGACGGCGGCTACACCTTC. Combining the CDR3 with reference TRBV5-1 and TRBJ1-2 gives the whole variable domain KAGVTQTPRYLIKTRGQQVTLSCSPISGHRSVSWYQQTPGQGLQFLFEYFSETQRNKGNFPGRFSGRQFSNSRSEMNVSTLELGDSALYLCASTLAWEDWDGGYTFGSGTRLTVV.

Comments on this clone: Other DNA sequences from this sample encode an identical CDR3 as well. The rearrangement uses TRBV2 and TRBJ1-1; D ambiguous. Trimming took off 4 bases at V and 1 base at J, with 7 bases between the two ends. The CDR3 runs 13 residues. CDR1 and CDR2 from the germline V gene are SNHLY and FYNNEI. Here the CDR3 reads CASSGGWNTEAFF. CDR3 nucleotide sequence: TGTGCCAGCAGTGGAGGCTGGAACACTGAAGCTTTCTTT.

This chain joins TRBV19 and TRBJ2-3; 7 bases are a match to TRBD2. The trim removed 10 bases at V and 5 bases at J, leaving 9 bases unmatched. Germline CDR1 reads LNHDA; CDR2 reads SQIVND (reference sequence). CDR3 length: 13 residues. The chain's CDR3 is CATKVTGGDTQYF. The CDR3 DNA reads TGTGCCACGAAAGTAACGGGAGGAGATACGCAGTATTTT.

In DNA, the CDR3 is TGTGCCAGCAGTTTACTCCGCTATACTAGCGGAGGGGTCACAGATACGCAGTATTTT. Amino acid sequence: CASSLLRYTSGGVTDTQYF. V and J are TRBV28 and TRBJ2-3; TRBD2 aligns across 8 bases. The CDR3 loop spans 19 amino acids. The germline V gene encodes CDR1 MDHEN and CDR2 SYDVKM. The V and J ends lost 2 bases and 2 bases, in that order; junction bases with no gene match: 15. Full variable domain (missing parts from reference TRBV28 and TRBJ2-3): DVKVTQSSRYLVKRTGEKVFLECVQDMDHENMFWYRQDPGLGLRLIYFSYDVKMKEKGDIPEGYSVSREKKERFSLILESASTNQTSMYLCASSLLRYTSGGVTDTQYFGPGTRLTVL.

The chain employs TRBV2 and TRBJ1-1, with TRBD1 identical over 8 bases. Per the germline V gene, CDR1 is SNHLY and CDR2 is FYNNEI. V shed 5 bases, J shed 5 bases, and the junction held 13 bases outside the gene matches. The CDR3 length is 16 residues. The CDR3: CASSLGRAGGFTEAFF. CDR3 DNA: TGTGCCAGCAGTCTTGGCAGGGCAGGGGGCTTTACTGAAGCTTTCTTT. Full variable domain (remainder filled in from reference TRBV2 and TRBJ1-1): EPEVTQTPSHQVTQMGQEVILRCVPISNHLYFYWYRQILGQKVEFLVSFYNNEISEKSEIFDDQFSVERPDGSNFTLKIRSTKLEDSAMYFCASSLGRAGGFTEAFFGQGTRLTVV.

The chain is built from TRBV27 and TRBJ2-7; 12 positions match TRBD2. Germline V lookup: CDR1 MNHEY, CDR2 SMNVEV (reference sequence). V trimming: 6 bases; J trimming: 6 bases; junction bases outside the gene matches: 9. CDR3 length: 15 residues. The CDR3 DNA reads TGTGCCAGCAGCCCCAGACTAGCGGGAGAGTTCGAGCAGTACTTC. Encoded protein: CASSPRLAGEFEQYF.

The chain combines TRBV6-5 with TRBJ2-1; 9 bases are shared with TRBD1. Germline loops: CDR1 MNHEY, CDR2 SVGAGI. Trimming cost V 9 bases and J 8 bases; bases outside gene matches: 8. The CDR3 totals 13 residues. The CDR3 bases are TGTGCCAGTGTGATGACAGGGGGTGATGAGCAGTTCTTC. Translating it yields CASVMTGGDEQFF.